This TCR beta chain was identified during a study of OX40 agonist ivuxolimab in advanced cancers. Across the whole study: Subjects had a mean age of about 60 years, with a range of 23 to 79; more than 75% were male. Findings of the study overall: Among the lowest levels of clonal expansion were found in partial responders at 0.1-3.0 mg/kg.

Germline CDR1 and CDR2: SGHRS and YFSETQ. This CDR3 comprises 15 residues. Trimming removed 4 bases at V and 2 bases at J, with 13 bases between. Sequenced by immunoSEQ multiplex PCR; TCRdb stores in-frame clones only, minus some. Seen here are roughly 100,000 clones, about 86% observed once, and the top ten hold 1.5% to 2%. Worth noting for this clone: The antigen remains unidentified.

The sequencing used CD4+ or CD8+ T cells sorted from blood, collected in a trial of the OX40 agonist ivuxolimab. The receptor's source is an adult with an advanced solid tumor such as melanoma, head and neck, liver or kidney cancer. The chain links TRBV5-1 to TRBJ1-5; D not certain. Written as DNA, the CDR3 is TGCGCCAGCAGCCCCCAGCCGGGAGGCAATCAGCCCCAGCATTTT. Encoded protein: CASSPQPGGNQPQHF.